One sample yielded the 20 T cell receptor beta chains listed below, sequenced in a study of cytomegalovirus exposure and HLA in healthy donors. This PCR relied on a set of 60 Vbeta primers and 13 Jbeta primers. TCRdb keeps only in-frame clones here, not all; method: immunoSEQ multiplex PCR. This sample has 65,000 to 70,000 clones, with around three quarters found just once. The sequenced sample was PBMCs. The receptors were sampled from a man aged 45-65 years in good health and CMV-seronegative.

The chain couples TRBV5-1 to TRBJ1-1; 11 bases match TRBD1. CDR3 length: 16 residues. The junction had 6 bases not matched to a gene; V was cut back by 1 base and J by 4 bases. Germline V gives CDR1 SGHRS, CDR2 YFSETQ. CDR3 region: CASSLTGDRGSTEAFF. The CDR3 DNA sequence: TGCGCCAGCAGCTTGACCGGGGACAGGGGGTCCACTGAAGCTTTCTTT.

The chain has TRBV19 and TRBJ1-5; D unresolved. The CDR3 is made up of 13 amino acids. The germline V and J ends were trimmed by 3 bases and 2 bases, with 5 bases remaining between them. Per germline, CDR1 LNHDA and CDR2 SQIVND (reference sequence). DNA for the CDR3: TGTGCCAGTAGTATTTCCGGCAATCAGCCCCAGCATTTT. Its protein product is CASSISGNQPQHF.

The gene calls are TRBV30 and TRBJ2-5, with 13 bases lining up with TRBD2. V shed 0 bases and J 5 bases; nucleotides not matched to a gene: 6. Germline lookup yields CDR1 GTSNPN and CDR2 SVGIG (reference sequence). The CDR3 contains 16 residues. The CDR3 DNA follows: TGTGCCTGGAGTGTACGGACTAGCGGGAGTGGGGAGACCCAGTACTTC. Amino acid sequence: CAWSVRTSGSGETQYF.

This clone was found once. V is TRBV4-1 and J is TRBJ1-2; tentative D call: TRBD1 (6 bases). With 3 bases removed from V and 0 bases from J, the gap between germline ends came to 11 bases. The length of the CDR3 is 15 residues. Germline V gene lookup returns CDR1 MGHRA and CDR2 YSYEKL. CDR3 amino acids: CASSQKDSANYGYTF. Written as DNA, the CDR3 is TGCGCCAGCAGCCAGAAGGACAGCGCTAACTATGGCTACACCTTC.

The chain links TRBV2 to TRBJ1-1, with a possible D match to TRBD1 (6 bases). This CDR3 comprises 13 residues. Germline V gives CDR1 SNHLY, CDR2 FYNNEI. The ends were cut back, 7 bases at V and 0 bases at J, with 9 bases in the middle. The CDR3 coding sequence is TGTGCCAGCAACGGACAGATGAACACTGAAGCTTTCTTT. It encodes CASNGQMNTEAFF.

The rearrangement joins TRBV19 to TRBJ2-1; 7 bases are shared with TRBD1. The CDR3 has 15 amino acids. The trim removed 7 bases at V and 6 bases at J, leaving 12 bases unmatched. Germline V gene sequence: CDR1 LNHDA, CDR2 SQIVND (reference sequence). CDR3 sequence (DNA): TGTGCCAGTACCCTACGAGGGGACAGTTTCAATGAGCAGTTCTTC. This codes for CASTLRGDSFNEQFF.

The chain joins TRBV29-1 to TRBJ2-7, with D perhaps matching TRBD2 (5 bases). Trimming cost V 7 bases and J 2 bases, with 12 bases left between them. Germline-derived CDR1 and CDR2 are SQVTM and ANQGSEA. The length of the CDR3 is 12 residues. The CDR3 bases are TGCAGCGCACGGACTCATACCTACGAGCAGTACTTC. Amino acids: CSARTHTYEQYF.

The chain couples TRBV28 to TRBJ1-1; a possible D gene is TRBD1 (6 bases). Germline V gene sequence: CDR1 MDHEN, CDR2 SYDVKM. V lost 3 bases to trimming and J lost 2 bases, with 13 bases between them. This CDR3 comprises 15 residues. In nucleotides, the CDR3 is TGTGCCAGCAGTTTGCCGACAGGATCAAACACTGAAGCTTTCTTT. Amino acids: CASSLPTGSNTEAFF.

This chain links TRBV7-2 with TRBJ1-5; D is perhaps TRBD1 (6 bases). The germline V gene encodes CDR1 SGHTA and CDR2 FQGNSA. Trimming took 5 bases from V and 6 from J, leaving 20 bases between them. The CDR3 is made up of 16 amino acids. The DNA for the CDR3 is TGTGCCAGCAGCGGGGATGGGGGGGGCGCGGGTCAGCCCCAGCATTTT. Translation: CASSGDGGGAGQPQHF. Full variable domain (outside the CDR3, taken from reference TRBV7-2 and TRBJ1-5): GAGVSQSPSNKVTEKGKDVELRCDPISGHTALYWYRQSLGQGLEFLIYFQGNSAPDKSGLPSDRFSAERTGGSVSTLTIQRTQQEDSAVYLCASSGDGGGAGQPQHFGDGTRLSIL.

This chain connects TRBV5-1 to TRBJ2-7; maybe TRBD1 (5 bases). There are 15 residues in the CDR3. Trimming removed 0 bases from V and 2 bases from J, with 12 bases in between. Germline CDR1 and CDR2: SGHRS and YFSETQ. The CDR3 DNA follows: TGCGCCAGCAGCTTGGCTCCAGGGTGGGCCTACGAGCAGTACTTC. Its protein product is CASSLAPGWAYEQYF. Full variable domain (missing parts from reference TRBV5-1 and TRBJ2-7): KAGVTQTPRYLIKTRGQQVTLSCSPISGHRSVSWYQQTPGQGLQFLFEYFSETQRNKGNFPGRFSGRQFSNSRSEMNVSTLELGDSALYLCASSLAPGWAYEQYFGPGTRLTVT.

CDR3 in DNA: TGTGCCAGCAGGAGACTAGCGGGGGACAATGAGCAGTTCTTC. It is translated as CASRRLAGDNEQFF. The rearrangement links TRBV6-5 to TRBJ2-1, with 12 bases fitting TRBD2. This CDR3 has 14 residues. Trimming took 6 bases from V and 5 from J; bases not matched to a gene: 2. The germline gives CDR1 MNHEY, CDR2 SVGAGI.

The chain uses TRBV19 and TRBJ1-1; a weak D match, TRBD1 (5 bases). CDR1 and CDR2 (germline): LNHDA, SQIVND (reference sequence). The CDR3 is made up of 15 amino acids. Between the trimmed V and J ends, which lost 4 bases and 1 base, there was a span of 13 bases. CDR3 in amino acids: CASSSRGAKNTEAFF. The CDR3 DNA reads TGTGCCAGTAGTAGTCGTGGGGCCAAGAACACTGAAGCTTTCTTT.

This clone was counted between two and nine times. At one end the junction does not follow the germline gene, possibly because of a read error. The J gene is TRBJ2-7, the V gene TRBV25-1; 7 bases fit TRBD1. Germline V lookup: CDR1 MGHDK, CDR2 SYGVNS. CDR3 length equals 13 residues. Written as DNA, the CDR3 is TGTGCCAGCAGTGAGGGCTTGCAGGGGGTACATCGCTTC. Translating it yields CASSEGLQGVHRF.

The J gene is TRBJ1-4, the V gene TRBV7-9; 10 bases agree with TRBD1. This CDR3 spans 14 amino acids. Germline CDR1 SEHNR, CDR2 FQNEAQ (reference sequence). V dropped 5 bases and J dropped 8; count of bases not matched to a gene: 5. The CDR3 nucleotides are TGTGCCAGCAGCATAGGACAGGGGGGCGAAAAACTGTTTTTT. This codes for CASSIGQGGEKLFF.

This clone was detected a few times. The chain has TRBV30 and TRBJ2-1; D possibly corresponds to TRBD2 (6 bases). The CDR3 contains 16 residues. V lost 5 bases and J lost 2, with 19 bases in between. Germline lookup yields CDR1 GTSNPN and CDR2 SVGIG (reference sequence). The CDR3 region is CAWAPSGRSTYNEQFF. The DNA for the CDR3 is TGTGCCTGGGCGCCGAGCGGGCGATCTACCTACAATGAGCAGTTCTTC.

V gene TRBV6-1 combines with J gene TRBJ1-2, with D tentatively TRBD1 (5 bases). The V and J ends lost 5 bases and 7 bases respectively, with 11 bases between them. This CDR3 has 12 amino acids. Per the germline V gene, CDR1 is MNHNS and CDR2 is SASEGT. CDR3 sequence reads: CASSRYRPGYTF. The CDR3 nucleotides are TGTGCCAGCAGTCGGTACAGGCCTGGCTACACCTTC.

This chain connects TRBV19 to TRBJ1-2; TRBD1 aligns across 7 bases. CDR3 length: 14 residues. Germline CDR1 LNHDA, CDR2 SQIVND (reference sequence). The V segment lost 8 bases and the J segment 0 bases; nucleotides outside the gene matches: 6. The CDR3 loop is CASQRDRANYGYTF. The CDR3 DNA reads TGTGCCAGTCAGAGGGACAGAGCTAACTATGGCTACACCTTC.

CDR3 bases: TGTGCCAGCAGCCAAGAACTCCTGGATACGCAGTATTTT. Encoded protein: CASSQELLDTQYF. The V gene is TRBV14, the J gene TRBJ2-3; no reliable D call. The CDR3 is made up of 13 amino acids. V was trimmed by 0 bases and J by 6 bases, leaving 7 bases between them. Germline lookup yields CDR1 SGHDN and CDR2 FVKESK.

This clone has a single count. The CDR3 here is CASSTGQGGQPQHF. CDR3 sequence (DNA): TGCGCCAGCAGCACCGGACAGGGAGGTCAGCCCCAGCATTTT. The chain joins TRBV5-1 to TRBJ1-5; 8 nucleotides line up with TRBD1. Germline V gene data show CDR1 as SGHRS and CDR2 as YFSETQ. CDR3 length: 14 amino acids. V trimming: 4 bases; J trimming: 6 bases; junction bases outside the gene matches: 6.

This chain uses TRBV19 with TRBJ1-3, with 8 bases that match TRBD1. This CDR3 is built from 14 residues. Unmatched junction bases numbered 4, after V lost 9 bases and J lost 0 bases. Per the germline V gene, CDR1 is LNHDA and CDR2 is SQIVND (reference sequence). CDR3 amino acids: CASNQGASGNTIYF. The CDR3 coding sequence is TGTGCCAGCAACCAGGGGGCCTCTGGAAACACCATATATTTT. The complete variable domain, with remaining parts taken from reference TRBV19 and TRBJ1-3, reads DGGITQSPKYLFRKEGQNVTLSCEQNLNHDAMYWYRQDPGQGLRLIYYSQIVNDFQKGDIAEGYSVSREKKESFPLTVTSAQKNPTAFYLCASNQGASGNTIYFGEGSWLTVV.